This entry lists 15 T cell receptor beta chains sequenced from one sample in a study of naive and memory T cell subsets. An equimolar mix of two oligonucleotides served as the beta constant-region primer for TRBC1 and TRBC2. Four rounds of PCR amplified the ligated cDNA using nested alpha and beta constant-region primers plus SP2. A single record per CDR3 protein comes from TCRdb applying MiXCR to the UMI-ligation and nested PCR reads. The sample contains roughly 24,000 distinct CDR3 sequences, about 10% of which appear only once. The sequenced material came from central memory CD8+ T cells from blood. All receptors come from a human donor in good health.

This clonotype was recorded many times. The J gene is TRBJ2-1, the V gene TRBV3-1; TRBD2 is a possible D gene (5 bases). Deletions cut 1 base from V and 11 bases from J, with 9 bases between. Germline V gene sequence: CDR1 LGHDT, CDR2 YNNKEL (reference sequence). CDR3 length: 12 residues. DNA of the CDR3: TGTGCCAGCAGCCAAGTCCCCGGGAAGCAGTTCTTC. Translating gives CASSQVPGKQFF.

The rearrangement links TRBV20-1 to TRBJ2-5; the D gene is possibly TRBD1 (6 bases). The ends were cut back, 6 bases at V and 0 bases at J, with 23 bases in the middle. Germline CDR1 DFQATT, CDR2 SNEGSKA (reference sequence). The CDR3 has 17 amino acids. The CDR3 DNA sequence: TGCAGTGCCATTATCCCGGCCCGGGACACGAACCAAGAGACCCAGTACTTC. Protein product: CSAIIPARDTNQETQYF.

The chain couples TRBV30 to TRBJ2-5; D remains unclear. Germline CDR1 reads GTSNPN; CDR2 reads SVGIG (reference sequence). This CDR3 spans 14 amino acids. V shed 0 bases and J shed 3 bases, with 11 bases lying between them. The DNA of the CDR3 is TGTGCCTGGAGTGTACGGAGCGCCGAAGAGACCCAGTACTTC. It encodes CAWSVRSAEETQYF.

This chain connects TRBV5-4 to TRBJ2-5; 8 bases map to TRBD2. The CDR3 has 18 residues. Germline assignment: CDR1 SGHNT and CDR2 YYREEE (reference sequence). Germline trimming cut 0 bases from V and 0 bases from J; bases unmatched to any gene: 10. The CDR3, as DNA: TGTGCCAGCAGCTTGGCGGCTAGCGGGCGCATGAACCAAGAGACCCAGTACTTC. It codes for CASSLAASGRMNQETQYF.

V gene TRBV21-1 combines with J gene TRBJ2-5. TRBV21-1 is a pseudogene locus. This CDR3 is built from 15 residues. The CDR3 loop reads CASSTGVQQRETQYF. The DNA for the CDR3 is TGTGCCAGCAGCACAGGAGTACAACAACGAGAGACCCAGTACTTC.

This chain connects TRBV7-6 to TRBJ2-7; 8 positions match TRBD2. V shed 1 base and J 6 bases; nucleotides not matched to a gene: 8. The CDR3 is 15 residues long. Germline CDR1 SGHVS, CDR2 FNYEAQ. The CDR3 is CASSLGAGDGSEQYF. The CDR3, as DNA: TGTGCCAGCAGCTTAGGAGCGGGAGACGGGTCCGAGCAGTACTTC.

This clonotype came up once. CDR3 sequence (DNA): TGCGCCAGCAGCCCTCCCGACTCCTACGAGCAGTACTTC. Translated, it gives CASSPPDSYEQYF. V usage is TRBV5-1 and J usage is TRBJ2-7, with unresolved D. This CDR3 region has 13 residues. Germline CDR1 reads SGHRS; CDR2 reads YFSETQ. V was trimmed by 4 bases and J by 0 bases, leaving 8 bases between them.

This clonotype has just a few counts. The CDR3 DNA follows: TGTGCCAGCAGTTTATCCCACAATCAGCCCCAGCATTTT. This translates into CASSLSHNQPQHF. The chain is built from TRBV28 and TRBJ1-5; D call uncertain. V was pared by 1 base and J by 3 bases, with 4 bases between. CDR1 and CDR2 from the germline V gene are MDHEN and SYDVKM. CDR3 length: 13 residues.

About this clonotype itself: It may be a read error: a sequence one base away is much more abundant. The chain is built from TRBV5-4 and TRBJ2-2, with D possibly TRBD1 on 5 matching bases. V was cut by 0 bases and J by 7 bases, with 19 bases left in between. This CDR3 has 17 residues. Germline V gene sequence: CDR1 SGHNT, CDR2 YYREEE (reference sequence). This CDR3 is CASSLVQGGLWHGELFF. In nucleotides, the CDR3 is TGTGCCAGCAGCTTGGTGCAGGGTGGTTTATGGCACGGGGAGCTGTTTTTT.

The chain is built from TRBV20-1 and TRBJ2-5; TRBD2 matches at 12 bases. This CDR3 is built from 18 residues. V shed 1 base, J shed 5 bases, and the junction held 14 bases outside the gene matches. From germline, CDR1 is DFQATT and CDR2 SNEGSKA (reference sequence). Here the CDR3 DNA reads TGCAGTGCTAGAGGGGCCGAATCTAGCGGGAGGGCCTTTGAGACCCAGTACTTC. Translated, it gives CSARGAESSGRAFETQYF.

The V gene is TRBV14, the J gene TRBJ2-1; D unclear. This CDR3 has 13 residues. CDR1 is SGHDN, CDR2 FVKESK, per germline. V was clipped by 2 bases and J by 4 bases, with 6 bases between them. The CDR3 spells CASSQYLYNEQFF. CDR3 nucleotides: TGTGCCAGCAGCCAATATTTATACAATGAGCAGTTCTTC.

This clonotype was picked up many times. The J gene is TRBJ2-3, the V gene TRBV12-3 or TRBV12-4; no firm D call. The CDR3 extends over 11 amino acids. V was shortened by 6 bases and J by 5 bases, with 6 bases between the two germline ends. CDR3 in amino acids: CASSRGDTQYF. The CDR3 DNA follows: TGTGCCAGCAGCCGTGGAGATACGCAGTATTTT.

The CDR3 spells CSASPDSSYEQYF. CDR3 DNA sequence: TGCAGTGCTAGTCCGGACAGCTCCTACGAGCAGTACTTC. The rearrangement links TRBV20-1 to TRBJ2-7; tentative D call: TRBD1 (6 bases). The CDR3 consists of 13 residues. V shed 3 bases and J shed 0 bases, with 9 bases lying between them. Germline V lookup: CDR1 DFQATT, CDR2 SNEGSKA (reference sequence).

J is TRBJ2-1 and V is TRBV10-1; D is unresolved. There are 13 residues in the CDR3. Germline-derived CDR1 and CDR2 are WNHNN and SYGVQD (reference sequence). The V and J ends lost 4 bases and 8 bases respectively, with 12 bases between them. CDR3 DNA sequence: TGCGCCAGCAGTGCCTACCCAACGGATGAGCAGTTCTTC. It codes for CASSAYPTDEQFF.

The chain uses TRBV28 and TRBJ2-7, with a weak D call TRBD1 (6 bases). Trimming took 5 bases from V and 0 from J, leaving 14 bases between them. The CDR3 contains 15 residues. Germline loops: CDR1 MDHEN, CDR2 SYDVKM. The CDR3 sequence: CASSPGHRSSYEQYF. CDR3 in DNA: TGTGCCAGCAGTCCGGGACACAGGAGCTCCTACGAGCAGTACTTC.